This T cell receptor (beta chain) came from a study of cytotoxic CD8 clonotypes in ibrutinib-treated CLL. Study-wide context: Response samples were drawn at a median of roughly 13 months of treatment, range 6 to 36.

In regard to this clone: Its target is unknown.

The method was immunoSEQ multiplex PCR; TCRdb's version includes in-frame clones alone and lacks a portion of them. The repertoire holds a few hundred thousand clones, with 67% as singletons. Whole-study findings and limits: Timing of sampling differed between sustained-remission and progressing patients. Public clonotypes were seen rarely and were contracted or stable on treatment.

The sequence came from a human donor with chronic lymphocytic leukemia. The sequencing here drew on PBMCs, taken after 36 months of ibrutinib treatment.

CDR3 coding DNA: TGTGCCAGCAGCTTAGAACGGGGCGGCACTGAAGCTTTCTTT. Amino acids: CASSLERGGTEAFF. The rearrangement uses TRBV13 and TRBJ1-1; TRBD1 might be the D (5 bases). Per germline, CDR1 PRHDT and CDR2 FYEKMQ (reference sequence). The CDR3 covers 14 residues. V dropped 1 base and J dropped 4 bases, with 10 bases sitting between them.